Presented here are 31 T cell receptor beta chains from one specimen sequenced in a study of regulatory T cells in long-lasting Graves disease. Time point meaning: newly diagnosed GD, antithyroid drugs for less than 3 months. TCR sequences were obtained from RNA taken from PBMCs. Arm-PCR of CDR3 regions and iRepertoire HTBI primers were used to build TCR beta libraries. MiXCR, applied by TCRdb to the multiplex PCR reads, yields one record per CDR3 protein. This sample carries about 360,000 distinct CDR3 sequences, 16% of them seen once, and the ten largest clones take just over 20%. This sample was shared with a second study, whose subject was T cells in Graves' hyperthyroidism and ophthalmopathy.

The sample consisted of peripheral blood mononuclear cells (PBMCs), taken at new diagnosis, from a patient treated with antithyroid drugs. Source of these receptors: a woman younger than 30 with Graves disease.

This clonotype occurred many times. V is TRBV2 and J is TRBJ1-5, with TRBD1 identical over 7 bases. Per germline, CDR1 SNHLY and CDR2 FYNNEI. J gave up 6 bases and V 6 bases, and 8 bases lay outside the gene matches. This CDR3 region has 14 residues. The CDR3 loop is CASRKGAFGQPQHF. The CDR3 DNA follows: TGTGCCAGCAGGAAGGGGGCTTTCGGTCAGCCCCAGCATTTT.

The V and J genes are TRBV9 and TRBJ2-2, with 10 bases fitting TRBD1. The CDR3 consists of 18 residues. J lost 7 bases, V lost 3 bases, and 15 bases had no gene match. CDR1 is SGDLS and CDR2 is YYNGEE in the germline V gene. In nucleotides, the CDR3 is TGTGCCAGCAGCGCCTTGGGTCTGACAGGGGGCTCGATCGGGGAGCTGTTTTTT. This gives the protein CASSALGLTGGSIGELFF.

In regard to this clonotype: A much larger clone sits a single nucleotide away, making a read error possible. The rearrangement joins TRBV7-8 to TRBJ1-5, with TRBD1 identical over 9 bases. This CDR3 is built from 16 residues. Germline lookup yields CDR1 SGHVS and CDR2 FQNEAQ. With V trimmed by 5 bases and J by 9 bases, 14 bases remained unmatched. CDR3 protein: CASSLWDRVADRPQHF. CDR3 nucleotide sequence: TGTGCCAGCAGCCTGTGGGACAGGGTAGCTGATCGGCCCCAGCATTTT. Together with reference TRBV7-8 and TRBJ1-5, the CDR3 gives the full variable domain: GAGVSQSPRYKVAKRGQDVALRCDPISGHVSLFWYQQALGQGPEFLTYFQNEAQLDKSGLPSDRFFAERPEGSVSTLKIQRTQQEDSAVYLCASSLWDRVADRPQHFGDGTRLSIL.

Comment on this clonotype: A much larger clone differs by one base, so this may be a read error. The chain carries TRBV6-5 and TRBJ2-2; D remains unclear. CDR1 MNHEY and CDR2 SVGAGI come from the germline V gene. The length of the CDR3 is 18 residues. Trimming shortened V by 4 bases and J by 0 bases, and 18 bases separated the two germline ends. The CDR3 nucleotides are TGTGCCAGCAGTTCCGACCCGACGGATTTCCCGAACACCGGGGAGCTGTTTTTT. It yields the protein CASSSDPTDFPNTGELFF.

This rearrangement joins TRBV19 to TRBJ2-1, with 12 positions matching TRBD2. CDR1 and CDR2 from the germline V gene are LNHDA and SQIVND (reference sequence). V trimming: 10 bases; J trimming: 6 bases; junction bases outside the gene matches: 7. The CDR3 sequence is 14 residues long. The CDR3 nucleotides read TGTGCCACCGCTAGCGGGAGGGCCCTCAATGAGCAGTTCTTC. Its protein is CATASGRALNEQFF. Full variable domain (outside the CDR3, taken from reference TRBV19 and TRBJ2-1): DGGITQSPKYLFRKEGQNVTLSCEQNLNHDAMYWYRQDPGQGLRLIYYSQIVNDFQKGDIAEGYSVSREKKESFPLTVTSAQKNPTAFYLCATASGRALNEQFFGPGTRLTVL.

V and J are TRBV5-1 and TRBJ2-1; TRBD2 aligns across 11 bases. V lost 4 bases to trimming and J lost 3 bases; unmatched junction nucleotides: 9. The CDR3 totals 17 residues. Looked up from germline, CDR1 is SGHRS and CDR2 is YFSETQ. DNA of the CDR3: TGCGCCAGCAGCCCTCCCGGGACTAGCGGATTCTACAATGAGCAGTTCTTC. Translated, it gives CASSPPGTSGFYNEQFF.

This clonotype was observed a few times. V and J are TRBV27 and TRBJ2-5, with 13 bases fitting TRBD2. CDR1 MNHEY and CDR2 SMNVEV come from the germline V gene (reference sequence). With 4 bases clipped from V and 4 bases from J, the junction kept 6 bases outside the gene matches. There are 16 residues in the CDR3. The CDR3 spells CASSSGLAGILETQYF. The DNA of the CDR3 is TGTGCCAGCAGTTCGGGACTAGCGGGAATATTAGAGACCCAGTACTTC.

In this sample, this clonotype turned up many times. The CDR3 DNA reads as TGTGCCTGGAGTGTAGTCGGGTACGAGCAGTACTTC. Translating it yields CAWSVVGYEQYF. The chain recombines TRBV30 with TRBJ2-7; D is unclear. The CDR3 has 12 amino acids. The V end was cut by 0 bases, the J end by 4 bases, with 7 bases between. Germline lookup yields CDR1 GTSNPN and CDR2 SVGIG (reference sequence).

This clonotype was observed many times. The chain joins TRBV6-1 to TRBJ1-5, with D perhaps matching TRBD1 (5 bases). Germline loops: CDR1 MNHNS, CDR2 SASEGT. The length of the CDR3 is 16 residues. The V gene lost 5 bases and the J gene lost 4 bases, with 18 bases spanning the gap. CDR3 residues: CASSKTRALGNQPQHF. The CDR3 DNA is TGTGCCAGCAGTAAGACCAGGGCCCTGGGGAATCAGCCCCAGCATTTT.

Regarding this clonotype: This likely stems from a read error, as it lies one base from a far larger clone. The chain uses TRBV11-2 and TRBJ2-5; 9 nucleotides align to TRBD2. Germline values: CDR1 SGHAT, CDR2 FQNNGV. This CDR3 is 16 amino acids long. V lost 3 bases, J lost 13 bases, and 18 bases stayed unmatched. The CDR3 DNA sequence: TGTGCCAGCAGCTTCCATGCATCGCGGGGGGGGTACGAGCGGTACTTC. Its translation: CASSFHASRGGYERYF. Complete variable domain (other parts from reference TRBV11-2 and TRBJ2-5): EAGVAQSPRYKIIEKRQSVAFWCNPISGHATLYWYQQILGQGPKLLIQFQNNGVVDDSQLPKDRFSAERLKGVDSTLKIQPAKLEDSAVYLCASSFHASRGGYERYFGPGTRLLVL.

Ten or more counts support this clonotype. This CDR3 is CATSNQRGGANEQFF. The CDR3 DNA reads TGTGCCACCAGTAATCAGCGGGGGGGTGCCAATGAGCAGTTCTTC. The J gene is TRBJ2-1, the V gene TRBV24-1, with 10 positions matching TRBD2. Germline V gene sequence: CDR1 KGHDR, CDR2 SFDVKD. Trimming removed 6 bases from V and 6 bases from J; junction bases left unmatched: 7. This CDR3 has 15 residues.

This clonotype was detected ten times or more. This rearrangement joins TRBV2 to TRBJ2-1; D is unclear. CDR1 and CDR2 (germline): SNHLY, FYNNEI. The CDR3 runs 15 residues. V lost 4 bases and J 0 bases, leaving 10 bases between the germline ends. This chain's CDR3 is CASSVDNRSYNEQFF. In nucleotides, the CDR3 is TGTGCCAGCAGTGTAGACAACCGCTCCTACAATGAGCAGTTCTTC.

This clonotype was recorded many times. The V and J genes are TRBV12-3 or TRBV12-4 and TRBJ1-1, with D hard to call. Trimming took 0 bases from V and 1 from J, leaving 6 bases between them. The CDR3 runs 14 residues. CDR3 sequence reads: CASSLAGTNTEAFF. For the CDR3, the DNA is TGTGCCAGCAGTTTAGCTGGCACGAACACTGAAGCTTTCTTT.

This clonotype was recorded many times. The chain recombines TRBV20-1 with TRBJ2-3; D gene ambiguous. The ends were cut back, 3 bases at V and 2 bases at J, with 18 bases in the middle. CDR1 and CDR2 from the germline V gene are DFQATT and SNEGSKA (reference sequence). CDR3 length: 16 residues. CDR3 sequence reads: CSASFSAAIFTDTQYF. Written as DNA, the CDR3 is TGCAGTGCTAGTTTTTCGGCAGCCATCTTCACAGATACGCAGTATTTT.

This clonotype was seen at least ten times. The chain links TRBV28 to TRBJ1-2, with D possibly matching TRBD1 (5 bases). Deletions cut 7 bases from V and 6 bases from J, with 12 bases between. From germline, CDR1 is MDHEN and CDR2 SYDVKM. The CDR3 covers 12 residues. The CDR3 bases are TGTGCCAGCATCCAGGGAAAGGATGGCTACACCTTC. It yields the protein CASIQGKDGYTF.

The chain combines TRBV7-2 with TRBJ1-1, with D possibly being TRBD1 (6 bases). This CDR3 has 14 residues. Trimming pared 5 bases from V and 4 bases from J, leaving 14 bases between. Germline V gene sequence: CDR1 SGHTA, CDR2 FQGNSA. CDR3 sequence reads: CASSPRQEVTEAFF. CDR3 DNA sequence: TGTGCCAGCAGCCCCCGACAGGAAGTCACTGAAGCTTTCTTT.

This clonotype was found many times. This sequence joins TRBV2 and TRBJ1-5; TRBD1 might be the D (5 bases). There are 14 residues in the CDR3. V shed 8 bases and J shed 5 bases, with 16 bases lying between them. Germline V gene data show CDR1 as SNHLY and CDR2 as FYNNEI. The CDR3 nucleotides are TGTGCCAGCGGACGTGGGGGGGGGGATCAGCCCCAGCATTTT. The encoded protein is CASGRGGGDQPQHF. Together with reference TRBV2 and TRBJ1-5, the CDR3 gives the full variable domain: EPEVTQTPSHQVTQMGQEVILRCVPISNHLYFYWYRQILGQKVEFLVSFYNNEISEKSEIFDDQFSVERPDGSNFTLKIRSTKLEDSAMYFCASGRGGGDQPQHFGDGTRLSIL.

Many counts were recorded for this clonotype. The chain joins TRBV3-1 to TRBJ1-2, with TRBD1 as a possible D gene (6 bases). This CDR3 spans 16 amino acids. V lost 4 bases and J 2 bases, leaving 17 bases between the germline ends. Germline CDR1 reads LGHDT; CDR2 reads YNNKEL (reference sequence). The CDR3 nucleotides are TGTGCCAGCAGCCCAGCGGGGGGGCGGCAAAACTATGGCTACACCTTC. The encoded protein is CASSPAGGRQNYGYTF.

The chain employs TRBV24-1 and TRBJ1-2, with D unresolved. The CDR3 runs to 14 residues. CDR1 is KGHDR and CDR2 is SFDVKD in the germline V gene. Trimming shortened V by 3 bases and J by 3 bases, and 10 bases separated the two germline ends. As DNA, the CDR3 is TGTGCCACCAGTGATAGGTGGCGGGACTATGGCTACACCTTC. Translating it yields CATSDRWRDYGYTF.

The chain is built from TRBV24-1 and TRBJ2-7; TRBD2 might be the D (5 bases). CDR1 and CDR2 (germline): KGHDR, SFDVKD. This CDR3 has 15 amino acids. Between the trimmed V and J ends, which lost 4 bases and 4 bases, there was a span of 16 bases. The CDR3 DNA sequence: TGTGCCACCAGTGACCACCGGACTTGCTGGTACGAGCAGTACTTC. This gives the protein CATSDHRTCWYEQYF.

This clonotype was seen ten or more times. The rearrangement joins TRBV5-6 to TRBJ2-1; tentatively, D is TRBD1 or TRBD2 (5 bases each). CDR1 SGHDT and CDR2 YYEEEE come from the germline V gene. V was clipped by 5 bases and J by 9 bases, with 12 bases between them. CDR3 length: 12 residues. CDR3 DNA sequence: TGTGCCAGCAGAGAGCTAGGGACTGAGCAGTTCTTC. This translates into CASRELGTEQFF.

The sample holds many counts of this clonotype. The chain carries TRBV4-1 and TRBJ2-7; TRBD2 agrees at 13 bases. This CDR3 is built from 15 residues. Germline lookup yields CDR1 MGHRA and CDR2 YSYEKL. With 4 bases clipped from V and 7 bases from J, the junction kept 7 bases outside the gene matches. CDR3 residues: CASSRTSGRVGEQYF. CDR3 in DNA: TGCGCCAGCAGCCGCACTAGCGGGAGGGTAGGTGAGCAGTACTTC.

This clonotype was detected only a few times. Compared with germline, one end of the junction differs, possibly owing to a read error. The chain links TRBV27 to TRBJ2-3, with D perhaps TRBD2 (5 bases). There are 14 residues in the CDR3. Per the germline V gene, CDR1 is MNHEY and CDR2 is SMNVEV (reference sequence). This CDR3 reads CASSRGSSTNTQYF. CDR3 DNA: TGTGCCAGCAGTAGAGGCTCTAGCACAAATACGCAGTATTTT.

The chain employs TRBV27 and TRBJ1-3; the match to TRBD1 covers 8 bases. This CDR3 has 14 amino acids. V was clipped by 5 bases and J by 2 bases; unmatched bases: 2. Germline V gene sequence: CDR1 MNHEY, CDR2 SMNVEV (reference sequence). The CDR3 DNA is TGTGCCAGCAGTGGACAGGGTACTGGAAACACCATATATTTT. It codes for CASSGQGTGNTIYF.

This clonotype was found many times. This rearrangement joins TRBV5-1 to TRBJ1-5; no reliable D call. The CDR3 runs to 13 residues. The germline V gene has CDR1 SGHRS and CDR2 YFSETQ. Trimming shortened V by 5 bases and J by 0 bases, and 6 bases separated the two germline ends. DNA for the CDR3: TGCGCCAGCAGGGGCTCTAGCAATCAGCCCCAGCATTTT. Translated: CASRGSSNQPQHF.

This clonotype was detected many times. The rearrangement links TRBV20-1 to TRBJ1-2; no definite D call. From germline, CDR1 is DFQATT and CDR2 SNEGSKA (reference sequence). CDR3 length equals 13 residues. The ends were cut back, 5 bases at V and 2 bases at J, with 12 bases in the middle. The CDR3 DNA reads TGCAGTGCTGCCTCTGGAGTAAACTATGGCTACACCTTC. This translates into CSAASGVNYGYTF.

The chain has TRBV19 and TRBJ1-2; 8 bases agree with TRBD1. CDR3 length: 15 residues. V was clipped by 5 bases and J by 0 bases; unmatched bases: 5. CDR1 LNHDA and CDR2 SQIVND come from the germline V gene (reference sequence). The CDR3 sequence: CASSLRTGSNYGYTF. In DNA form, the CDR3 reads TGTGCCAGTAGTCTACGGACAGGGTCTAACTATGGCTACACCTTC.

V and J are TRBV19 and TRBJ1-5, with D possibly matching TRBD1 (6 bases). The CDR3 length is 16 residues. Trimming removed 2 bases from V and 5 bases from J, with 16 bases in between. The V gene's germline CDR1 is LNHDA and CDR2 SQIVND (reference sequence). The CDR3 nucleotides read TGTGCCAGTAGTATAAGGGGGTTCGGCGTCCATCAGCCCCAGCATTTT. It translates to CASSIRGFGVHQPQHF.

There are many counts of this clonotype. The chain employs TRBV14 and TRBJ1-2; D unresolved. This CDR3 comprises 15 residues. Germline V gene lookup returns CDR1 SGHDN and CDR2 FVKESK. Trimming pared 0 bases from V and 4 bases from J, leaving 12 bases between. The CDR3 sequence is CASSQDLGSPYGYTF. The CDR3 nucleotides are TGTGCCAGCAGCCAAGATTTGGGTTCGCCCTATGGCTACACCTTC.

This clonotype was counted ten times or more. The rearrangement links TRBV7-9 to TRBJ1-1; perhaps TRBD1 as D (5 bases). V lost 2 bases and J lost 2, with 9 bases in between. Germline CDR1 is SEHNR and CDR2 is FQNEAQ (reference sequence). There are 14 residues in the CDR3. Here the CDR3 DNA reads TGTGCCAGCAGCTTACGGAGGGGAAACACTGAAGCTTTCTTT. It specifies CASSLRRGNTEAFF.

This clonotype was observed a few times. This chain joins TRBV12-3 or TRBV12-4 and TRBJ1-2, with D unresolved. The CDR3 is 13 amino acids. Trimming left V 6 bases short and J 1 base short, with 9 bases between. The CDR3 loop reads CASRPSDNYGYTF. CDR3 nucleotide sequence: TGTGCCAGCAGGCCCTCAGATAACTATGGCTACACCTTC.